The 16 T cell receptor beta chains listed next were all sequenced from one sample in a study of early T cells in non-severe SARS-CoV-2 infection. In TCRdb, the 5' RACE reads were re-called with MiXCR into one record per CDR3 protein. The repertoire holds about 64,000 distinct CDR3 sequences, roughly 5% seen once, with approximately 5.4% in the top ten. Sequencing input: whole blood. The source is an adult who was a healthcare worker with PCR-confirmed SARS-CoV-2 infection or an uninfected control (not recorded which).

Many counts were recorded for this clonotype. The chain employs TRBV5-1 and TRBJ1-1; TRBD1 might be the D (5 bases). Germline V gives CDR1 SGHRS, CDR2 YFSETQ. The CDR3 is 14 residues long. Trimming removed 2 bases at V and 4 bases at J, with 12 bases between. The CDR3 bases are TGCGCCAGCAGCTTCACATGGGGGACCACTGAAGCTTTCTTT. The encoded protein is CASSFTWGTTEAFF.

This clonotype has more than one count but fewer than ten. The chain carries TRBV3-1 and TRBJ2-2; 8 nucleotides align to TRBD1. The CDR3 is 14 residues long. The germline V gene has CDR1 LGHDT and CDR2 YNNKEL (reference sequence). Unmatched junction bases numbered 2, after V lost 2 bases and J lost 6 bases. The CDR3 protein is CASSQQGAAGELFF. The CDR3 DNA follows: TGTGCCAGCAGCCAACAGGGGGCCGCCGGGGAGCTGTTTTTT.

This clonotype was observed a few times. The chain links TRBV3-1 to TRBJ2-3; unclear D gene. This CDR3 contains 13 residues. Per the germline V gene, CDR1 is LGHDT and CDR2 is YNNKEL (reference sequence). V shed 3 bases and J shed 0 bases, with 4 bases lying between them. This chain's CDR3 is CASSHASTDTQYF. CDR3 bases: TGTGCCAGCAGCCACGCTAGCACAGATACGCAGTATTTT.

At least ten counts were recorded for this clonotype. The chain combines TRBV18 with TRBJ2-7; D remains unclear. The germline CDR1 and CDR2 sequences are KGHSH and LQKENI. This CDR3 is 15 amino acids long. V lost 3 bases and J 0 bases, leaving 12 bases between the germline ends. Written as DNA, the CDR3 is TGTGCCAGCTCACCGGGTGCTTCTTTCTCCTACGAGCAGTACTTC. This encodes CASSPGASFSYEQYF.

In this sample, this clonotype turned up a few times. This sequence joins TRBV5-5 and TRBJ2-1; no reliable D call. CDR1 is SGHKS, CDR2 YYEKEE, per germline (reference sequence). The CDR3 spans 14 residues. Trimming removed 2 bases from V and 2 bases from J, with 8 bases in between. CDR3 in amino acids: CASSFQTAYNEQFF. The CDR3 bases are TGTGCCAGCAGCTTCCAGACCGCCTACAATGAGCAGTTCTTC.

V usage is TRBV13 and J usage is TRBJ2-5, with D possibly being TRBD1 (7 bases). The germline V gene has CDR1 PRHDT and CDR2 FYEKMQ (reference sequence). The V gene lost 5 bases and the J gene lost 7 bases, with 29 bases spanning the gap. The CDR3 is 18 amino acids. The CDR3 is CASSLTRDSPYLGGTQYF. Written as DNA, the CDR3 is TGTGCCAGCAGCCTGACCCGGGACAGTCCTTACTTGGGAGGGACCCAGTACTTC.

This chain uses TRBV2 with TRBJ1-5, with 9 positions matching TRBD1. The CDR3 has 17 amino acids. V lost 6 bases, J lost 3 bases, and 12 bases stayed unmatched. Germline values: CDR1 SNHLY, CDR2 FYNNEI. The CDR3 loop reads CASRSSGTGLSNQPQHF. The CDR3 bases are TGTGCCAGCAGGTCCTCCGGGACAGGGTTGTCCAATCAGCCCCAGCATTTT.

This clonotype was seen ten or more times. CDR3 protein: CSAPRLGVNTGELFF. The CDR3 nucleotides read TGCAGTGCCCCTCGGCTAGGGGTGAACACCGGGGAGCTGTTTTTT. The chain combines TRBV20-1 with TRBJ2-2, with a tentative D call TRBD1 (5 bases). The CDR3 length is 15 residues. Germline loops: CDR1 DFQATT, CDR2 SNEGSKA (reference sequence). Trimming pared 6 bases from V and 1 base from J, leaving 15 bases between.

This clonotype has ten or more counts. The chain employs TRBV2 and TRBJ1-5; 10 bases map to TRBD1. The V gene end was trimmed by 8 bases and the J gene end by 7 bases; junction bases not matched to a gene: 8. Germline-derived CDR1 and CDR2 are SNHLY and FYNNEI. The CDR3 runs 14 residues. The CDR3 bases are TGTGCCAGCCGACTAGGACAGGGGGACCAGCCCCAGCATTTT. It encodes CASRLGQGDQPQHF. The complete variable domain, with remaining parts taken from reference TRBV2 and TRBJ1-5, reads EPEVTQTPSHQVTQMGQEVILRCVPISNHLYFYWYRQILGQKVEFLVSFYNNEISEKSEIFDDQFSVERPDGSNFTLKIRSTKLEDSAMYFCASRLGQGDQPQHFGDGTRLSIL.

This clonotype showed up many times. This chain links TRBV5-1 with TRBJ2-3, with D unclear. The germline V and J ends were trimmed by 1 base and 3 bases, with 12 bases remaining between them. From germline, CDR1 is SGHRS and CDR2 YFSETQ. This CDR3 comprises 15 residues. DNA of the CDR3: TGCGCCAGCAGCTTGATAGACGACGCTACAGATACGCAGTATTTT. Amino acids: CASSLIDDATDTQYF.

This clonotype was detected only a few times. The chain combines TRBV6-2 or TRBV6-3 with TRBJ2-7, with D possibly matching TRBD1 (6 bases). The CDR3 consists of 15 residues. V shed 5 bases and J shed 2 bases, with 16 bases lying between them. Germline V gene lookup returns CDR1 MNHEY and CDR2 SVGEGT. The CDR3 nucleotides are TGTGCCAGCAGTCTCGACCGGGACACACCCTACGAGCAGTACTTC. Protein sequence: CASSLDRDTPYEQYF.

The rearrangement uses TRBV5-1 and TRBJ2-5; TRBD1 aligns across 9 bases. This CDR3 has 15 amino acids. Trimming cost V 5 bases and J 1 base; bases outside gene matches: 6. Per germline, CDR1 SGHRS and CDR2 YFSETQ. CDR3 loop: CASSKGTGRQETQYF. CDR3 DNA sequence: TGCGCCAGCAGTAAGGGGACAGGGCGCCAAGAGACCCAGTACTTC.

This clonotype came up a few times. This could be a read error, since a much larger clone is one nucleotide away. The chain joins TRBV20-1 to TRBJ2-7; D might be TRBD2 (6 bases). Deletions cut 3 bases from V and 3 bases from J, with 15 bases between. The CDR3 runs 14 residues. Germline CDR1 and CDR2: DFQATT and SNEGSKA (reference sequence). The CDR3 loop reads CSASSRENVYEQYF. The CDR3 DNA reads TGCAGTGCTAGTTCCCGGGAGAATGTCTACGAGCAGTACTTC.

This clonotype was picked up many times. CDR3 protein: CASSRTGADLWGYTF. The CDR3 nucleotides read TGTGCCAGCAGCAGAACAGGCGCGGACCTATGGGGCTACACCTTC. The chain has TRBV6-5 and TRBJ1-2, with D perhaps TRBD1 (5 bases). This CDR3 comprises 15 residues. Germline V CDR1 and CDR2: MNHEY, SVGAGI. The V end lost 6 bases, the J end lost 8 bases, and 22 bases lay between the germline ends.

The V gene is TRBV5-8, the J gene TRBJ1-3; D is ambiguous. From germline, CDR1 is SGHTS and CDR2 YDEGEE. CDR3 size: 15 residues. V was shortened by 2 bases and J by 4 bases, with 13 bases between the two germline ends. CDR3: CASSFKKVAGNTIYF. The DNA of the CDR3 is TGTGCCAGCAGCTTCAAGAAGGTAGCGGGAAACACCATATATTTT.

This clonotype appeared many times. The rearrangement joins TRBV4-3 to TRBJ2-1, with 8 bases aligning to TRBD1. CDR1 LGHNA and CDR2 YSLEER come from the germline V gene. This CDR3 is 19 amino acids long. V was clipped by 0 bases and J by 0 bases; unmatched bases: 10. The CDR3 bases are TGCGCCAGCAGCCAAGATCTTTCGGGACAGGTTGGCTCCTACAATGAGCAGTTCTTC. This gives the protein CASSQDLSGQVGSYNEQFF.